This T cell receptor beta chain was identified in a study of identical twins. Study-wide findings and caveats: Out-of-frame alpha sequences common to twins exhibited a surplus of low generation probability.

Template switching created a universal primer site, and the cDNA included unique molecular identifiers. TCRdb used MiXCR to reprocess the 5' RACE reads, holding one entry per CDR3 protein. The table includes 690,000 or so distinct CDR3 sequences, 8.6% detected once. CDR1 is SGHAT and CDR2 is FQDESV in the germline V gene (reference sequence). The CDR3 runs 18 residues. The V segment lost 2 bases and the J segment 7 bases; nucleotides outside the gene matches: 14. In regard to this clonotype: Its antigen is as yet unknown.

This sample also belongs to another study, concerning yellow fever vaccine responses in identical twins.

This TCR was recovered from a young woman in good health. This chain links TRBV11-1 with TRBJ2-1; 10 bases are a match to TRBD2. Sequenced: PBMCs. In DNA, the CDR3 is TGTGCCAGCAGCTTAAATTGGGGGGCTAGCGGGAGAGGGAATGAGCAGTTCTTC. Its protein is CASSLNWGASGRGNEQFF.